This entry describes one T cell receptor (beta chain). The antigen this receptor binds is unknown. The input lacks base qualities; no much larger clone sits a single base away. TCR CDR3 regions were amplified from genomic DNA by multiplex PCR using the deep immunoSEQ assay. Genomic DNA extracted from each cell subset was distributed evenly over all wells of several immunoSEQ 96-well plates, and each plate served as one replicate. For sorted subsets, about 200 ng genomic DNA, equal to about 30,000 T cell genomes, was loaded into each replicate PCR. Purified libraries were measured with a Qubit 3.0 fluorometer, size-checked on a Bioanalyzer 2100, and measured again with the KAPA Library Quantification kit. Each immunoSEQ 96-well plate was sequenced on its own single-read 150-cycle Illumina NextSeq 550 flow cell. Per the source publication's procedure: The immunoSEQ output contained only junctional sequences without quality scores, so filtering could not match that applied to full-length reads. Sequences were annotated with PyIR, a Python wrapper for IgBLAST v1.9, using IMGT germline references to assign V/J genes and CDR3. Reads were removed for weak V/J assignments (E-value above 1e-6), missing CDR3, stop codons, out-of-frame junctions, or ambiguous translated residues. A V3J clonotype was defined by an identical inferred V gene, J gene, and CDR3 amino acid sequence. To compute the percentage overlap between repertoires, the number of shared unique clonotypes was divided by the size of the smaller repertoire. Three approaches were used to assess repertoire richness: RTK rarefaction, the Chao1 estimator, and Recon v2.1 estimates of unobserved clonotypes. For all TCRbeta clonotypes obtained by the gDNA method from a handful of donors, generation probabilities were computed with OLGA. TCRdb stores this immuneACCESS table with in-frame sequences only. Part of the clones is absent; in the studies checked, under half of the shortfall reflects unresolved V genes, and no reason is known for the rest. The V and J calls and clone size are taken from that table; D and trimming were inferred from the DNA. This sample lists about 1.9 million clones; around 93% were detected once. Roughly 1.7% of the sample is held by the ten biggest clonotypes.

CD8 naive samples consisted of CD45RO-negative cells that were positively selected for CCR7, yielding a CD45RA+CCR7+ population without TemRA cells. Healthy HIV-negative adults with no recently reported acute infections or vaccinations were included as donors. Every donor was a Caucasian adult residing in Nashville, Tennessee, USA. Blood was obtained by leukapheresis, after which PBMCs were separated by Ficoll-Histopaque density gradient centrifugation and cryopreserved in liquid nitrogen vapor phase. Analytical flow cytometry was used to check the purity and quantity of each magnetically sorted T cell population. From each sorted fraction, genomic DNA was isolated and quantified by UV absorbance on a Nanodrop 2000c. These data belong to a study of shared clonotypes between healthy human individuals (TCRdb year 2020). With regard to the full study: The cohort comprised a couple of women and a few men aged 18 to 49 years. Per donor, three plates each were used for CD4 naive and CD4 memory, two for CD8 naive, and one for CD8 memory. The study deeply sequenced blood TCR repertoires of roughly five healthy adults to estimate repertoire size and the extent of clonotype sharing between individuals. To increase sequencing depth and limit assay-specific biases, TCR repertoire library preparation and sequencing were carried out by different laboratories using diverse techniques. Per donor, leukapheresis produced somewhere between about 0.9 and 10 billion PBMCs. General study outcomes and caveats: Clonotypes shared by all four sorted-subset donors showed higher generation probabilities than non-shared clonotypes. Sharing across several donors was observed for 4.5% to 6.5% of naive CD4, over 3% of naive CD8, 2% to 2.5% of memory CD4, and less than 0.45% of memory CD8 clonotypes. Pairwise subsampling indicated that sequencing depth was expected to affect the degree of clonotype sharing among donors. Naive subsets generally had larger estimated clonotype richness than memory subsets. Incomplete sequencing was indicated by rarefaction of sorted-subset datasets, despite the large sequencing depth. Because the study included only a small number of donors, the genetic and exposure-history diversity represented was limited. Sampling was restricted to blood, and TCR repertoires in tissue are likely to differ from TCR repertoires in blood.

V sheds 4 bases and J sheds 0 bases, leaving 8 bases between their ends. The CDR3 measures 13 amino acids from cysteine to phenylalanine. Of all the DNA, just the CDR3 is kept, 39 bases in frame from base 1. The CDR1 and CDR2 encoded by the germline V gene are SQVTM and ANQGSEA. The sequencing sample was made of naive CD8+ T cells from PBMCs. According to the study, the label for this sample's cell subset or site signals: CD45RA+CCR7+. This clonotype originated in a man in his late teens or twenties in good health. Some clones in this sample may be carry-over from other donors' samples. The sequence joins TRBV29-1 to TRBJ2-3; tentative D gene TRBD1, with 5 bases matching. The CDR3 amino acid sequence is: CSVGQRSTDTQYF. The bases are TGCAGCGTTGGACAGCGTAGCACAGATACGCAGTATTTT.